Following are 8 T cell receptor beta chains from one sample sequenced in a study (dated by TCRdb to between 2014 and 2016). The library was built by means of 5' RACE. TCRdb records Illumina MiSeq as the sequencer. The public reads were reanalyzed by TCRdb: fastp trimming at Q25, MiXCR alignment, in-frame beta chains only. When rows share a CDR3 protein, they turn into one entry using the most common DNA and genes. This sample comprises 9,000 to 13,000 distinct CDR3 sequences, about 51% of them detected only once. Around 11% of the sample is taken by the ten largest. The source material was tumor-infiltrating naive CD4+ T cells sorted from the breast tumor. This specimen's cell subset or site label, interpreted: naive CD4+ T cells, CD4+CD45RA+CD25-. Receptors were obtained from a female donor with breast cancer.

Only a few counts were recorded for this clonotype. The chain links TRBV5-1 to TRBJ1-1; 8 positions agree with TRBD1. The V segment lost 1 base and the J segment 0 bases; nucleotides outside the gene matches: 8. CDR3 size: 17 residues. Germline V gene lookup returns CDR1 SGHRS and CDR2 YFSETQ. CDR3 nucleotide sequence: TGCGCCAGCAGCTTGACCGGACAGGGTATCCTGAACACTGAAGCTTTCTTT. It encodes CASSLTGQGILNTEAFF.

Concerning this clonotype: This may arise from a read error, as a much more abundant clone is one base away. The chain has TRBV20-1 and TRBJ2-1, with D unresolved. The CDR3 runs 11 residues. Per the germline V gene, CDR1 is DFQATT and CDR2 is SNEGSKA (reference sequence). CDR3 nucleotide sequence: TGCAGTGTATCAGTCCCCAATGAGCAGCTCTTC. This codes for CSVSVPNEQLF.

By frequency in the sample, this clonotype is medium-sized (0.01 to 0.1%). The CDR3 region is CSARDPRVPDTQYF. In nucleotides, the CDR3 is TGCAGTGCTAGAGATCCCAGGGTTCCAGATACGCAGTATTTT. The rearrangement links TRBV20-1 to TRBJ2-3, with a tentative D call TRBD1 (5 bases). The germline CDR1 and CDR2 sequences are DFQATT and SNEGSKA (reference sequence). Trimming cost V 0 bases and J 4 bases, with 11 bases left between them. This CDR3 is 14 amino acids long.

The chain couples TRBV7-9 to TRBJ2-3; TRBD2 might be the D (5 bases). CDR3 length: 15 amino acids. Deletions cut 5 bases from V and 2 bases from J, with 14 bases between. The V gene's germline CDR1 is SEHNR and CDR2 FQNEAQ (reference sequence). CDR3 sequence reads: CASSHRLIHTDTQYF. In DNA, the CDR3 is TGTGCCAGCAGCCATCGACTAATTCACACAGATACGCAGTATTTT.

The J gene is TRBJ1-1, the V gene TRBV20-1, with 11 bases lining up with TRBD1. The V gene's germline CDR1 is DFQATT and CDR2 SNEGSKA (reference sequence). The CDR3 spans 15 residues. Trimming removed 0 bases from V and 10 bases from J; junction bases left unmatched: 10. Written as DNA, the CDR3 is TGCAGTGCTAGAGATCCGGGACAGGGGGTTTCGAGAGCTTTCTTT. Encoded protein: CSARDPGQGVSRAFF.

In this sample, this clonotype turned up a few times. This chain joins TRBV5-1 and TRBJ2-2; the match to TRBD2 covers 7 bases. CDR3 length equals 14 residues. Germline CDR1 is SGHRS and CDR2 is YFSETQ. V gave up 3 bases and J gave up 8 bases; unmatched junction bases: 7. The CDR3 region is CASSSAGLAGELFF. DNA for the CDR3: TGCGCCAGCAGCTCAGCGGGATTAGCTGGGGAGCTGTTTTTT.

The gene calls are TRBV12-3 or TRBV12-4 and TRBJ1-2; no reliable D call. V lost 5 bases to trimming and J lost 8 bases, with 21 bases between them. The CDR3 is 15 amino acids. CDR3 region: CASSRDWRAARGYTF. The DNA for the CDR3 is TGTGCCAGCAGTCGGGATTGGCGGGCCGCAAGAGGCTACACCTTC.

The J gene is TRBJ2-2, the V gene TRBV7-3, with TRBD1 as a possible D gene (6 bases). The CDR3 is 14 amino acids. V was pared by 5 bases and J by 6 bases, with 13 bases between. Germline V CDR1 and CDR2: SGHTA, FQGTGA. Here the CDR3 reads CASSTYRVAGELFF. Here the CDR3 DNA reads TGTGCCAGCAGCACCTACAGGGTAGCCGGGGAGCTGTTTTTT.